This T cell receptor (beta chain) appears in the sequencing data of a study of breast tumors, draining lymph nodes, adjacent tissues. This clonotype showed up many times. Breast cancer patients provided tissue from their axillary draining lymph nodes. TCRdb itself ran the multiplex PCR reads through MiXCR, one entry per CDR3 protein. The data hold about 180,000 distinct CDR3 sequences, with 33% observed a single time. This CDR3 comprises 12 residues. CDR1 SGHAT and CDR2 FQNNGV come from the germline V gene. V was clipped by 1 base and J by 7 bases, with 5 bases between them. The clonotype originates from a female donor with breast cancer. Some clones in this sample may be carry-over from other donors' samples. What was sequenced was axillary lymph node tissue. The gene calls are TRBV11-2 and TRBJ2-1; no clear D. CDR3 protein: CASSLAENEQFF. For the CDR3, the DNA is TGTGCCAGCAGCTTAGCCGAGAATGAGCAGTTCTTC.